The 29 T cell receptor beta chains presented below share a single source sample, sequenced in a study of blood T cell repertoires in COVID-19. TCRdb's copy holds only in-frame clones and misses some; the assay was immunoSEQ multiplex PCR. The table records roughly 230,000 clones, 89% of them present only once. The sample was peripheral blood. Receptors were obtained from a woman aged 40-49 years who had recovered from COVID-19.

The V gene is TRBV10-3, the J gene TRBJ1-1; D gene uncertain. Trimming removed 11 bases at V and 2 bases at J, with 15 bases between. Germline CDR1 and CDR2: ENHRY and SYGVKD. The CDR3 has 13 amino acids. In nucleotides, the CDR3 is TGTGCCTCCTTCCGGGAGGGTAACACTGAAGCTTTCTTT. It yields the protein CASFREGNTEAFF.

This rearrangement joins TRBV6-5 to TRBJ2-7; 7 bases map to TRBD1. The germline CDR1 and CDR2 sequences are MNHEY and SVGAGI. This CDR3 has 15 amino acids. The V segment lost 6 bases and the J segment 5 bases; nucleotides outside the gene matches: 13. CDR3 sequence reads: CASRLRRDSTHEQYF. The CDR3 bases are TGTGCCAGCAGATTAAGACGGGACAGTACCCACGAGCAGTACTTC.

This chain connects TRBV18 to TRBJ1-1; D gene ambiguous. V was shortened by 0 bases and J by 0 bases, with 5 bases between the two germline ends. The V gene's germline CDR1 is KGHSH and CDR2 LQKENI. This CDR3 comprises 14 residues. CDR3: CASSPPNLNTEAFF. CDR3 DNA sequence: TGTGCCAGCTCACCACCTAATTTGAACACTGAAGCTTTCTTT.

The chain employs TRBV15 and TRBJ2-7; 8 bases line up with TRBD1. After removal of 3 bases from V and 3 bases from J, the junction contained 4 bases not matched to a gene. CDR3 length: 14 residues. Germline loops: CDR1 LNHNV, CDR2 YYDKDF (reference sequence). Written as DNA, the CDR3 is TGTGCCACCAGCAGTTGGGGACAGGACTACGAGCAGTACTTC. This codes for CATSSWGQDYEQYF.

The V and J genes are TRBV10-3 and TRBJ2-3; 12 nucleotides line up with TRBD2. Germline V gene lookup returns CDR1 ENHRY and CDR2 SYGVKD. V dropped 11 bases and J dropped 4; count of bases not matched to a gene: 7. This CDR3 has 14 residues. CDR3 loop: CAASSGGAADTQYF. CDR3 in DNA: TGTGCCGCTTCTAGCGGGGGGGCCGCAGATACGCAGTATTTT.

The rearrangement uses TRBV5-4 and TRBJ2-2; 7 bases map to TRBD2. Looked up from germline, CDR1 is SGHNT and CDR2 is YYREEE (reference sequence). J was trimmed by 1 base and V by 0 bases; bases with no gene match: 3. The CDR3 contains 16 residues. CDR3: CASSLASGQNTGELFF. CDR3 DNA: TGTGCCAGCAGCTTGGCTAGCGGACAGAACACCGGGGAGCTGTTTTTT.

The genes are TRBV10-1 and TRBJ2-1; 10 positions agree with TRBD2. The CDR3 covers 15 residues. Trimming at V came to 4 bases and at J to 6 bases, leaving 6 bases not matched to a gene. Germline CDR1 WNHNN, CDR2 SYGVQD (reference sequence). CDR3 bases: TGCGCCAGCAGTGGGTCCCTAGCGGGGGCCAATGAGCAGTTCTTC. Translating gives CASSGSLAGANEQFF.

This clone came up a few times. This chain uses TRBV2 with TRBJ1-6, with D possibly being TRBD1 (6 bases). Germline V gene sequence: CDR1 SNHLY, CDR2 FYNNEI. The germline V and J ends were trimmed by 7 bases and 3 bases, with 10 bases remaining between them. The length of the CDR3 is 14 residues. In DNA form, the CDR3 reads TGTGCCAGCAAAGAGGACAGCTATAATTCACCCCTCCACTTT. It yields the protein CASKEDSYNSPLHF.

V and J are TRBV15 and TRBJ1-3, with 9 bases matching TRBD1. The CDR3 contains 15 residues. Losses at the gene ends were 1 base for V and 6 bases for J; bases not matched to a gene: 4. Germline CDR1 reads LNHNV; CDR2 reads YYDKDF (reference sequence). DNA of the CDR3: TGTGCCACCAGCAGAGGCGGACAGGGGACAAACACCATATATTTT. Protein: CATSRGGQGTNTIYF.

The chain uses TRBV21-1 and TRBJ1-1; TRBD1, as called in the table, went unchecked against the DNA. TRBV21-1 is classified as a pseudogene. The CDR3 runs to 18 residues. The CDR3 region has the DNA TGTGCCAGCAGCACCAAAGAAGCCACAGGGTTCATGAACACTGAAGCTTTCTTT. Amino acids: CASSTKEATGFMNTEAFF.

This clone appeared once. This chain's CDR3 is CASSRGTSTDTQYF. CDR3 in DNA: TGTGCCAGCAGCCGCGGAACTAGCACAGATACGCAGTATTTT. The V call is TRBV14, the J call TRBJ2-3, with D unclear. Trimming took off 4 bases at V and 0 bases at J, with 8 bases between the two ends. Germline CDR1 and CDR2: SGHDN and FVKESK. This CDR3 comprises 14 residues.

This clone appeared a few times. This chain links TRBV3-1 (or the pseudogene TRBV3-2) with TRBJ1-2; unclear D gene. From germline, CDR1 is LGHDT and CDR2 YNNKEL (reference sequence). The germline V and J ends were trimmed by 0 bases and 8 bases, with 13 bases remaining between them. CDR3 length equals 14 residues. The CDR3 region is CASSQDEGPGGYTF. CDR3 coding DNA: TGTGCCAGCAGCCAAGATGAGGGCCCGGGGGGCTACACCTTC.

This chain uses TRBV11-3 with TRBJ2-1; TRBD2 matches 15 bases. The J segment lost 1 base and the V segment lost 2 bases, leaving 3 bases of the junction unmatched. The CDR3 sequence is 18 residues long. Germline values: CDR1 SGHNT, CDR2 YENEEA. The CDR3 sequence: CASSLRGLAGGSYNEQFF. The CDR3 coding sequence is TGTGCCAGCAGCTTAAGAGGACTAGCGGGAGGGTCCTACAATGAGCAGTTCTTC.

The chain couples TRBV28 to TRBJ1-5, with D maybe TRBD1 (5 bases). V was trimmed by 7 bases and J by 5 bases, leaving 18 bases between them. This CDR3 contains 15 residues. Germline CDR1 reads MDHEN; CDR2 reads SYDVKM. The CDR3 DNA reads as TGTGCCAGCAAGGAGCGGGGGGTATGGGATCAGCCCCAGCATTTT. Residues: CASKERGVWDQPQHF.

This chain joins TRBV5-1 and TRBJ2-7; 8 positions match TRBD1. The CDR3 runs to 14 residues. The junction had 6 bases not matched to a gene; V was cut back by 0 bases and J by 7 bases. Germline loops: CDR1 SGHRS, CDR2 YFSETQ. The CDR3 region has the DNA TGCGCCAGCAGCTTGGTCTCGACAGGGGATGAGCAGTACTTC. Translating gives CASSLVSTGDEQYF.

V and J are TRBV9 and TRBJ1-2; a possible D gene is TRBD1 (5 bases). CDR1 and CDR2 (germline): SGDLS, YYNGEE. CDR3 length: 14 residues. Between the trimmed V and J ends, which lost 5 bases and 3 bases, there was a span of 14 bases. The DNA for the CDR3 is TGTGCCAGCAGACCGGGACCGGGAGACTATGGCTACACCTTC. Amino acids: CASRPGPGDYGYTF.

The V call is TRBV7-2, the J call TRBJ2-5; possible D gene TRBD1, 6 bases. Germline V gives CDR1 SGHTA, CDR2 FQGNSA. The CDR3 is made up of 17 amino acids. V lost 5 bases and J 4 bases, leaving 23 bases between the germline ends. CDR3 sequence reads: CASSHTRTDPKRETQYF. Here the CDR3 DNA reads TGTGCCAGCAGCCACACGAGGACAGACCCTAAGAGAGAGACCCAGTACTTC.

V is TRBV19 and J is TRBJ2-3, with D possibly TRBD2 on 7 matching bases. Germline V CDR1 and CDR2: LNHDA, SQIVND (reference sequence). V was cut by 10 bases and J by 2 bases, with 13 bases left in between. The CDR3 covers 13 residues. In DNA, the CDR3 is TGTGCCACCCGGGGGGCGATCACAGATACGCAGTATTTT. Protein sequence: CATRGAITDTQYF.

Here the CDR3 DNA reads TGTGCCAGCAGCTTTTTTGGTGCGACAGGGGGCTACGAGCAGTACGTC. Its translation is CASSFFGATGGYEQYV. The chain has TRBV5-6 and TRBJ2-7, with 9 bases aligning to TRBD1. The CDR3 length is 16 residues. Germline trimming cut 2 bases from V and 3 bases from J; bases unmatched to any gene: 9. Germline CDR1 and CDR2: SGHDT and YYEEEE.

The rearrangement links TRBV4-1 to TRBJ2-1, with 10 bases fitting TRBD2. Looked up from germline, CDR1 is MGHRA and CDR2 is YSYEKL. This CDR3 has 17 amino acids. The junction had 7 bases not matched to a gene; V was cut back by 1 base and J by 4 bases. This CDR3 is CASSQGGPGLAYNEQFF. CDR3 DNA sequence: TGCGCCAGCAGCCAAGGGGGACCGGGACTAGCGTACAATGAGCAGTTCTTC.

This clone is a singleton in its sample. The chain uses TRBV7-3 and TRBJ1-4; TRBD1 agrees at 8 bases. V dropped 5 bases and J dropped 4; count of bases not matched to a gene: 3. This CDR3 comprises 14 residues. Germline V gives CDR1 SGHTA, CDR2 FQGTGA. In nucleotides, the CDR3 is TGTGCCAGCAGCCCGACAGGGGTTAATGAAAAACTGTTTTTT. Translated: CASSPTGVNEKLFF.

The J gene is TRBJ1-4, the V gene TRBV4-1; maybe TRBD1 (6 bases). V was shortened by 2 bases and J by 5 bases, with 9 bases between the two germline ends. This CDR3 comprises 14 residues. CDR1 and CDR2 (germline): MGHRA, YSYEKL. For the CDR3, the DNA is TGCGCCAGCAGCCAACGGGGGGCCAATGAAAAACTGTTTTTT. Protein product: CASSQRGANEKLFF.

The chain recombines TRBV6-5 with TRBJ1-2, with a tentative D call TRBD1 (6 bases). CDR1 and CDR2 (germline): MNHEY, SVGAGI. V dropped 6 bases and J dropped 4 bases, with 18 bases sitting between them. CDR3 size: 15 residues. The CDR3: CASRSRGRYRYGYTF. For the CDR3, the DNA is TGTGCCAGCAGATCAAGGGGGAGATACCGCTATGGCTACACCTTC.

This chain connects TRBV18 to TRBJ2-1; 7 nucleotides agree with TRBD2. The V gene's germline CDR1 is KGHSH and CDR2 LQKENI. The CDR3 length is 15 residues. J lost 7 bases, V lost 3 bases, and 9 bases had no gene match. CDR3 residues: CASSPALAANNEQFF. The CDR3 DNA is TGTGCCAGCTCACCGGCTCTAGCGGCGAATAATGAGCAGTTCTTC. Using reference TRBV18 and TRBJ2-1 for the parts outside the CDR3, the full variable domain is NAGVMQNPRHLVRRRGQEARLRCSPMKGHSHVYWYRQLPEEGLKFMVYLQKENIIDESGMPKERFSAEFPKEGPSILRIQQVVRGDSAAYFCASSPALAANNEQFFGPGTRLTVL.

CDR3 sequence reads: CASSLRDRGRTGNSPLHF. The CDR3 nucleotides read TGTGCCAGCAGTTTAAGGGACAGGGGCCGGACGGGTAATTCACCCCTCCACTTT. This chain joins TRBV27 and TRBJ1-6; 10 bases line up with TRBD1. Germline CDR1 reads MNHEY; CDR2 reads SMNVEV (reference sequence). CDR3 length: 18 residues. With 2 bases clipped from V and 6 bases from J, the junction kept 10 bases outside the gene matches.

The genes are TRBV18 and TRBJ1-3, with D possibly being TRBD1 (5 bases). CDR1 KGHSH and CDR2 LQKENI come from the germline V gene. This CDR3 contains 15 residues. Deletions cut 2 bases from V and 7 bases from J, with 15 bases between. DNA for the CDR3: TGTGCCAGCTCACCAAGGCAGGGTAGCTCGAACACCATATATTTT. As protein: CASSPRQGSSNTIYF.

The chain employs TRBV18 and TRBJ1-5; 7 positions match TRBD1. The CDR3 extends over 15 amino acids. The trim removed 4 bases at V and 2 bases at J, leaving 5 bases unmatched. Germline V CDR1 and CDR2: KGHSH, LQKENI. The CDR3 is CASSQGASGNQPQHF. CDR3 in DNA: TGTGCCAGCTCACAGGGGGCCTCGGGCAATCAGCCCCAGCATTTT.

J is TRBJ2-7 and V is TRBV24-1; no clear D. The CDR3 runs to 13 residues. The germline V gene has CDR1 KGHDR and CDR2 SFDVKD. Deletions cut 5 bases from V and 0 bases from J, with 7 bases between. The CDR3 region is CATSGGSSYEQYF. Here the CDR3 DNA reads TGTGCCACCAGTGGAGGAAGCTCCTACGAGCAGTACTTC.

V is TRBV9 and J is TRBJ2-3; 10 bases align to TRBD2. The germline CDR1 and CDR2 sequences are SGDLS and YYNGEE. The CDR3 runs to 19 residues. V lost 2 bases and J lost 1; bases outside the gene matches: 13. CDR3 in amino acids: CASSVDLKRGGLRTDTQYF. CDR3 sequence (DNA): TGTGCCAGCAGCGTTGACCTCAAGCGGGGGGGTCTACGCACAGATACGCAGTATTTT.